This T cell receptor beta chain appears in the sequencing data of a study of blood T cell repertoires in COVID-19. Across the study: Sources were T cells, B-cell-depleted T cells, or PBMCs; the material itself was cDNA or gDNA.

The data were produced by immunoSEQ multiplex PCR, yet TCRdb's version contains in-frame clones alone and is incomplete. In the table there are about 340,000 clones, around 86% of which are singletons. J lost 1 base, V lost 4 bases, and 5 bases had no gene match. CDR3 length: 17 residues. Germline V gives CDR1 SGHTA, CDR2 FQGNSA. Assignment of participants to cohorts was predicated upon participant-reported clinical history. The sample taken for sequencing was PBMCs or T cells enriched from blood (not recorded which). The chain is built from TRBV7-2 and TRBJ2-6, with 9 bases matching TRBD1. This receptor was obtained from a woman in her 40s with acute COVID-19. CDR3 DNA sequence: TGTGCCAGCAGCTCCGACAGGGGGGGGTCTGGGGCCAACGTCCTGACTTTC. Encoded protein: CASSSDRGGSGANVLTF.